The clone carrying this T cell receptor (beta chain) was counted ten times or more. The antigen is undetermined. This record belongs to a study of T cell repertoires in cytomegalovirus infection. TCRdb re-called the reads through MiXCR, storing one row per CDR3 protein. The data contain some 940,000 distinct CDR3 sequences, approximately 33% of them singletons. V gave up 0 bases and J gave up 8 bases; unmatched junction bases: 6. CDR1 and CDR2 from the germline V gene are SGHVS and FNYEAQ. CDR3 size: 15 residues. The sequence was obtained from a human donor in good health (CMV status not recorded). Some clones in this sample may be carry-over from other donors' samples. J is TRBJ1-3 and V is TRBV7-6, with 8 bases fitting TRBD1. The source was cultured CD8+ T cells from PBMCs, collected from culture after CMV antigen stimulation. In DNA, the CDR3 is TGTGCCAGCAGCTTAGCATGGGGACAGGTGGACACCATATATTTT. This gives the protein CASSLAWGQVDTIYF.